These T cell receptor beta chains were read from a single sample in a study of beta chain features in type 1 diabetes. Sequenced by immunoSEQ multiplex PCR; TCRdb stores in-frame clones only, minus some. The sample shows around 200,000 clones, more than 10% of them seen only once. Material for sequencing was central memory CD4+ T cells from blood. Receptors were obtained from a woman under 30 in good health. Each CDR3 is given with its conserved first and last residue. D genes are given only for firm matches. Clone size, where shown, is once, few, many, or a class for clones that have expanded.

d_gene: TRBD1; abundance: .; v_gene: TRBV4-1; j_gene: TRBJ2-5; CDR3aa: CASSQAFRGTETQYF; CDR3nt: TGCGCCAGCAGCCAAGCGTTCAGGGGGACAGAGACCCAGTACTTC
d_gene: .; abundance: few; v_gene: TRBV14; j_gene: TRBJ2-5; CDR3aa: CASSQVTSWGETQYF; CDR3nt: TGTGCCAGCAGCCAAGTTACTAGCTGGGGAGAGACCCAGTACTTC
d_gene: .; abundance: .; v_gene: TRBV27; j_gene: TRBJ2-1; CDR3aa: CASSISRSSYNEQFF; CDR3nt: TGTGCCAGCAGCATTTCCCGGAGCTCCTACAATGAGCAGTTCTTC
d_gene: TRBD1; abundance: .; v_gene: TRBV9; j_gene: TRBJ1-4; CDR3aa: CASSVTGDEKLFF; CDR3nt: TGTGCCAGCAGCGTTACAGGGGATGAAAAACTGTTTTTT
d_gene: .; abundance: few; v_gene: TRBV6-5; j_gene: TRBJ2-7; CDR3aa: CASSYATGFTYEQYF; CDR3nt: TGTGCCAGCAGTTACGCGACAGGTTTTACCTACGAGCAGTACTTC
d_gene: TRBD1; abundance: few; v_gene: TRBV7-2; j_gene: TRBJ2-5; CDR3aa: CASSRLTGTGETQYF; CDR3nt: TGTGCCAGCAGCAGATTGACAGGGACGGGTGAGACCCAGTACTTC
d_gene: TRBD1; abundance: few; v_gene: TRBV15; j_gene: TRBJ1-5; CDR3aa: CATSSYRGQNQPQHF; CDR3nt: TGTGCCACCAGCTCTTACAGGGGACAAAATCAGCCCCAGCATTTT
d_gene: TRBD1; abundance: few; v_gene: TRBV7-9; j_gene: TRBJ2-5; CDR3aa: CASSLGQGVTETQYF; CDR3nt: TGTGCCAGCAGCCTGGGACAGGGAGTAACAGAGACCCAGTACTTC
d_gene: .; abundance: .; v_gene: TRBV7-2; j_gene: TRBJ2-2; CDR3aa: CASSVGWSSTGELFF; CDR3nt: TGTGCCAGCAGCGTTGGTTGGAGTAGCACCGGGGAGCTGTTTTTT
d_gene: TRBD1; abundance: .; v_gene: TRBV4-1; j_gene: TRBJ2-6; CDR3aa: CASSQEWDREDNVLTF; CDR3nt: TGCGCCAGCAGCCAAGAATGGGACAGGGAGGACAACGTCCTGACTTTC
d_gene: .; abundance: few; v_gene: TRBV7-8; j_gene: TRBJ1-2; CDR3aa: CASSPHLNYGYTF; CDR3nt: TGTGCCAGCAGCCCTCACCTAAACTATGGCTACACCTTC
d_gene: TRBD2; abundance: .; v_gene: TRBV29-1; j_gene: TRBJ2-5; CDR3aa: CSVVSGARTSGRAWETQYF; CDR3nt: TGCAGCGTTGTTTCAGGTGCCAGGACTAGCGGGAGGGCCTGGGAGACCCAGTACTTC
d_gene: TRBD1; abundance: .; v_gene: TRBV6-6; j_gene: TRBJ1-1; CDR3aa: CAGEGTANTEAFF; CDR3nt: TGTGCCGGGGAAGGGACAGCGAACACTGAAGCTTTCTTT
d_gene: .; abundance: few; v_gene: TRBV25-1; j_gene: TRBJ1-2; CDR3aa: CASSDGRGYGYTF; CDR3nt: TGTGCCAGCAGTGACGGGAGGGGGTATGGCTACACCTTC
d_gene: TRBD1; abundance: .; v_gene: TRBV5-1; j_gene: TRBJ2-7; CDR3aa: CASSLAVTGGDEQYF; CDR3nt: TGCGCCAGCAGCTTGGCCGTGACAGGGGGCGACGAGCAGTACTTC
d_gene: .; abundance: .; v_gene: TRBV6-5; j_gene: TRBJ2-1; CDR3aa: CASSYYAEGSYNEQFF; CDR3nt: TGTGCCAGCAGTTACTACGCAGAGGGATCCTACAATGAGCAGTTCTTC
d_gene: TRBD2; abundance: .; v_gene: TRBV19; j_gene: TRBJ2-3; CDR3aa: CASRPRGSGSDTQYF; CDR3nt: TGTGCCAGTAGACCCCGGGGGAGCGGGAGTGATACGCAGTATTTT
d_gene: TRBD1; abundance: few; v_gene: TRBV5-6; j_gene: TRBJ1-2; CDR3aa: CASSIKNGQGVSGYTF; CDR3nt: TGTGCCAGCAGCATCAAAAACGGACAGGGAGTTTCTGGCTACACCTTC
d_gene: .; abundance: .; v_gene: TRBV4-3; j_gene: TRBJ2-1; CDR3aa: CASSRSGTSYNEQFF; CDR3nt: TGCGCCAGCAGCCGGTCCGGGACTTCCTACAATGAGCAGTTCTTC
d_gene: .; abundance: .; v_gene: TRBV7-9; j_gene: TRBJ2-2; CDR3aa: CASSAVRTGELFF; CDR3nt: TGTGCCAGCAGTGCCGTTCGGACCGGGGAGCTGTTTTTT
d_gene: TRBD1; abundance: few; v_gene: TRBV27; j_gene: TRBJ1-1; CDR3aa: CASSIQGANTEAFF; CDR3nt: TGTGCCAGCAGCATACAGGGGGCGAACACTGAAGCTTTCTTT
d_gene: .; abundance: few; v_gene: TRBV30; j_gene: TRBJ1-4; CDR3aa: CAWSQGRSAEKLFF; CDR3nt: TGTGCCTGGAGTCAGGGGCGATCCGCCGAAAAACTGTTTTTT
d_gene: TRBD2; abundance: few; v_gene: TRBV29-1; j_gene: TRBJ2-1; CDR3aa: CSVLASGSINEQFF; CDR3nt: TGCAGCGTTCTGGCTAGCGGGAGTATCAATGAGCAGTTCTTC
d_gene: TRBD2; abundance: .; v_gene: TRBV5-4; j_gene: TRBJ2-1; CDR3aa: CASSPGLANNEQFF; CDR3nt: TGTGCCAGCAGCCCGGGACTAGCGAACAATGAGCAGTTCTTC
d_gene: .; abundance: .; v_gene: TRBV15; j_gene: TRBJ2-3; CDR3aa: CATSRGALLDTQYF; CDR3nt: TGTGCCACCAGCAGGGGGGCCCTACTAGATACGCAGTATTTT
d_gene: .; abundance: few; v_gene: TRBV7-2; j_gene: TRBJ2-5; CDR3aa: CASSRYQETQYF; CDR3nt: TGTGCCAGCAGCCGGTACCAAGAGACCCAGTACTTC